This T cell receptor beta chain was captured in a study of T cells after somatic rescue of genetic block. CDR3 length equals 14 residues. V lost 4 bases to trimming and J lost 6 bases; unmatched junction nucleotides: 7. Germline values: CDR1 SGHRS, CDR2 YFSETQ. Repertoires were generated with immunoSEQ multiplex PCR, while TCRdb's copy carries only in-frame clones and drops some. The sample records some 90,000 clones, about 87% being singletons. Input material: peripheral blood mononuclear cells (PBMCs). V and J are TRBV5-1 and TRBJ2-3; TRBD2 matches at 8 bases. This TCR derives from a young woman. The CDR3 DNA is TGCGCCAGCAGCCTGAGCGGGAGTTTGGATACGCAGTATTTT. Its protein product is CASSLSGSLDTQYF.